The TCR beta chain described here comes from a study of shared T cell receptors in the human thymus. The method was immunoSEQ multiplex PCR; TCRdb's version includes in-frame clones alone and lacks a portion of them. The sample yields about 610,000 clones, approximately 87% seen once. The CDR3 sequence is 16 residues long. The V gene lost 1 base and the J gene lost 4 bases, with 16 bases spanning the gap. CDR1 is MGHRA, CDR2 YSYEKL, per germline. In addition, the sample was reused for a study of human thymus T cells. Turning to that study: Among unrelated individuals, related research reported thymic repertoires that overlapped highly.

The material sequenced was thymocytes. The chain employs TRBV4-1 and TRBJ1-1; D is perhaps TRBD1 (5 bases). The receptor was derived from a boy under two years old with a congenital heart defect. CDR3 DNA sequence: TGCGCCAGCAGCCAAGCTCTTGCAGGGTTGGGCACTGAAGCTTTCTTT. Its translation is CASSQALAGLGTEAFF.